This T cell receptor (beta chain) was identified in a study of vaccination effects on CD4 cells after COVID-19. A few counts support this clone. Its antigen remains unknown. The V gene lost 1 base and the J gene lost 0 bases, with 16 bases spanning the gap. This CDR3 is 17 amino acids long. The V gene's germline CDR1 is SGHAT and CDR2 FQNNGV. The protocol was immunoSEQ multiplex PCR, while the TCRdb copy is restricted to in-frame clones and leaves out a portion. The sample gives 35,000 to 50,000 clones, under 75% of which show up once; approximately 27% is in the top ten. ViraFEST used viral peptide pools to expand antigen-specific CD4+ T cells before sequencing. Cells that had been cultured for roughly eleven days were the source of isolated CD4+ T cells. Negative nucleocapsid antibody tests before and after vaccination confirmed no previous SARS-CoV-2 infection.

This receptor was taken from a human donor who received a COVID-19 vaccine. The rearrangement uses TRBV11-2 and TRBJ2-7; weak D call: TRBD1 (5 bases). The specimen was CD4+ T cells from PBMCs cultured with HCoV-OC43 spike peptides, collected before COVID-19 vaccination. Subset of the sample: HCoV-OC43 spike overlapping peptide pool stimulation. CDR3 loop: CASSLAPGQGSSYEQYF. The DNA of the CDR3 is TGTGCCAGCAGCTTAGCCCCTGGGCAGGGTAGCTCCTACGAGCAGTACTTC.